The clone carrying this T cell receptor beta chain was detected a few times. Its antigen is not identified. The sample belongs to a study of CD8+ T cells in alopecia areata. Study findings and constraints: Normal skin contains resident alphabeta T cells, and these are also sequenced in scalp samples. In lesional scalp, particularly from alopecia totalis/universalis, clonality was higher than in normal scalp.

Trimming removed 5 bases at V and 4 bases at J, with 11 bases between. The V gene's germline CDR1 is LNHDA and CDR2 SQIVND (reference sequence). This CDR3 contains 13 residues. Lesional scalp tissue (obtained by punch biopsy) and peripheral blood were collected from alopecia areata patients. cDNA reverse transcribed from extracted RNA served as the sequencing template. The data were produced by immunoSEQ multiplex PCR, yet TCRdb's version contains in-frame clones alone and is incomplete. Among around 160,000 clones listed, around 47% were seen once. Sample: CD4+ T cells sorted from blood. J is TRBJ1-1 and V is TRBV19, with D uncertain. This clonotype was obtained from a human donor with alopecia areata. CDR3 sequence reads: CASSLTGGTEAFF. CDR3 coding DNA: TGTGCCAGTAGTTTAACCGGCGGCACTGAAGCTTTCTTT.